The 18 T cell receptor beta chains given below trace back to one sample, sequenced in a study of CD8 T cells in Susac syndrome. About 0.5 to 1 ug RNA was reverse transcribed with random hexamers. MiXCR, run by TCRdb on the immunoSEQ multiplex PCR reads, gives a single entry per CDR3 protein. This sample has hundreds of thousands of distinct CDR3 sequences, with just under 95% found just once. Sequenced material: CD4+ T cells from PBMCs. These receptors all stem from a human donor with multiple sclerosis.

This chain links TRBV7-3 with TRBJ2-1; TRBD1 is a possible D gene (6 bases). The germline CDR1 and CDR2 sequences are SGHTA and FQGTGA. V shed 5 bases and J shed 7 bases, with 9 bases lying between them. CDR3 length: 12 residues. The CDR3 protein is CASSPDRNEQFF. The CDR3 nucleotides read TGTGCCAGCAGCCCGGACAGAAATGAGCAGTTCTTC.

The chain couples TRBV30 to TRBJ2-5; D possibly matches TRBD1 or TRBD2 (6 bases each). This CDR3 comprises 13 residues. V gave up 0 bases and J gave up 5 bases, with 10 bases separating them. Germline V gene lookup returns CDR1 GTSNPN and CDR2 SVGIG (reference sequence). Here the CDR3 reads CAWSVSGAETQYF. The CDR3 region has the DNA TGTGCCTGGAGTGTATCGGGGGCCGAGACCCAGTACTTC.

In its sample, this clonotype was seen once. The chain employs TRBV13 and TRBJ2-3; 10 bases are shared with TRBD2. The V gene's germline CDR1 is PRHDT and CDR2 FYEKMQ (reference sequence). Unmatched junction bases numbered 1, after V lost 4 bases and J lost 3 bases. CDR3 length: 14 amino acids. The CDR3 spells CASSSSGGTDTQYF. The CDR3 coding sequence is TGTGCCAGCAGCTCTAGCGGGGGTACAGATACGCAGTATTTT.

The chain joins TRBV6-2 or TRBV6-3 to TRBJ1-4; D is unclear. The CDR3 loop spans 17 amino acids. Germline V gene data show CDR1 as MNHEY and CDR2 as SVGEGT. V was shortened by 4 bases and J by 0 bases, with 15 bases between the two germline ends. In DNA, the CDR3 is TGTGCCAGCAGTTCCCCCGGGCAGGCTGCAACTAATGAAAAACTGTTTTTT. Translating it yields CASSSPGQAATNEKLFF.

This chain joins TRBV24-1 and TRBJ2-2; no definite D call. Germline CDR1 reads KGHDR; CDR2 reads SFDVKD. Trimming removed 5 bases from V and 0 bases from J, with 6 bases in between. This CDR3 spans 14 amino acids. The CDR3 loop is CATSARTNTGELFF. The CDR3 DNA follows: TGTGCCACCAGTGCGCGTACGAACACCGGGGAGCTGTTTTTT.

V and J are TRBV9 and TRBJ1-1; 8 bases map to TRBD1. CDR3 length: 15 residues. Germline V CDR1 and CDR2: SGDLS, YYNGEE. After removal of 4 bases from V and 10 bases from J, the junction contained 15 bases not matched to a gene. Here the CDR3 reads CASSHGQGSSAPAFF. The DNA for the CDR3 is TGTGCCAGCAGCCACGGACAGGGCTCCTCGGCGCCAGCTTTCTTT.

This clonotype appeared a single time. In nucleotides, the CDR3 is TGTGCCTGGAGTGTTTTCAGGGAAACTGAAGCTTTCTTT. Its translation is CAWSVFRETEAFF. This sequence joins TRBV30 and TRBJ1-1; D perhaps matches TRBD1 (5 bases). The CDR3 totals 13 residues. Germline loops: CDR1 GTSNPN, CDR2 SVGIG (reference sequence). V gave up 0 bases and J gave up 5 bases, with 10 bases separating them. Complete variable domain (other parts from reference TRBV30 and TRBJ1-1): SQTIHQWPATLVQPVGSPLSLECTVEGTSNPNLYWYRQAAGRGLQLLFYSVGIGQISSEVPQNLSASRPQDRQFILSSKKLLLSDSGFYLCAWSVFRETEAFFGQGTRLTVV.

V usage is TRBV5-6 and J usage is TRBJ1-5, with D perhaps matching TRBD1 (5 bases). Germline V lookup: CDR1 SGHDT, CDR2 YYEEEE. V shed 0 bases and J shed 1 base, with 11 bases lying between them. CDR3 length: 16 amino acids. The DNA of the CDR3 is TGTGCCAGCAGCTTGGCCGGTCGGGGGAGCAATCAGCCCCAGCATTTT. As protein: CASSLAGRGSNQPQHF.

The chain is built from TRBV20-1 and TRBJ2-3; 7 positions match TRBD1. Per the germline V gene, CDR1 is DFQATT and CDR2 is SNEGSKA (reference sequence). This CDR3 contains 14 residues. The ends lost 4 bases at V and 1 base at J; junction bases unmatched: 5. The CDR3 region is CSAKRQGGTDTQYF. The CDR3 DNA follows: TGCAGTGCTAAACGACAGGGCGGCACAGATACGCAGTATTTT.

V gene TRBV2 combines with J gene TRBJ2-1; TRBD2 matches 9 bases. Germline values: CDR1 SNHLY, CDR2 FYNNEI. The CDR3 covers 13 residues. Trimming at V came to 6 bases and at J to 7 bases, leaving 4 bases not matched to a gene. CDR3 sequence reads: CASRLAGMNEQFF. The CDR3 DNA follows: TGTGCCAGCAGGCTAGCGGGAATGAATGAGCAGTTCTTC.

This chain joins TRBV28 and TRBJ1-6, with 8 bases aligning to TRBD1. The V gene's germline CDR1 is MDHEN and CDR2 SYDVKM. V gave up 6 bases and J gave up 8 bases; unmatched junction bases: 6. The CDR3 contains 14 residues. The CDR3 DNA reads as TGTGCCAGCAGAATAGGACAGGGTCATTCACCCCTCCACTTT. Encoded protein: CASRIGQGHSPLHF.

V gene TRBV5-1 combines with J gene TRBJ1-2, with D hard to call. This CDR3 region has 15 residues. Germline CDR1 and CDR2: SGHRS and YFSETQ. Between the trimmed V and J ends, which lost 0 bases and 9 bases, there was a span of 18 bases. The CDR3 region has the DNA TGCGCCAGCAGCTTGGCCGGCGTCGGCGAAGGTAGCTACACCTTC. The encoded protein is CASSLAGVGEGSYTF. The full variable domain, with the rest looked up from reference TRBV5-1 and TRBJ1-2, is KAGVTQTPRYLIKTRGQQVTLSCSPISGHRSVSWYQQTPGQGLQFLFEYFSETQRNKGNFPGRFSGRQFSNSRSEMNVSTLELGDSALYLCASSLAGVGEGSYTFGSGTRLTVV.

Written as DNA, the CDR3 is TGTGCCACCAGTGCCCTAATAGCGGGAGGGCCCGGGGAGCTGTTTTTT. This sequence encodes CATSALIAGGPGELFF. This chain uses TRBV24-1 with TRBJ2-2; 11 bases are a match to TRBD2. Germline V gene lookup returns CDR1 KGHDR and CDR2 SFDVKD. J was trimmed by 6 bases and V by 5 bases; bases with no gene match: 7. This CDR3 contains 16 residues.

The gene calls are TRBV7-2 and TRBJ2-5; 8 bases map to TRBD1. The trim removed 4 bases at V and 5 bases at J, leaving 6 bases unmatched. Germline V gene lookup returns CDR1 SGHTA and CDR2 FQGNSA. This CDR3 region has 14 residues. CDR3 loop: CASSYGQGGETQYF. Written as DNA, the CDR3 is TGTGCCAGCAGCTACGGACAGGGTGGGGAGACCCAGTACTTC.

The V and J genes are TRBV7-2 and TRBJ2-2; no clear D. Germline V gene data show CDR1 as SGHTA and CDR2 as FQGNSA. V dropped 2 bases and J dropped 1 base, with 11 bases sitting between them. This CDR3 spans 16 amino acids. As DNA, the CDR3 is TGTGCCAGCAGCTTAAGGCCGTCGCGGAACACCGGGGAGCTGTTTTTT. It encodes CASSLRPSRNTGELFF.

This chain's CDR3 is CASGFQALYNEQFF. CDR3 DNA sequence: TGTGCTAGTGGTTTCCAAGCGCTCTACAATGAGCAGTTCTTC. This chain links TRBV12-5 with TRBJ2-1; no reliable D call. Trimming removed 3 bases from V and 3 bases from J, with 9 bases in between. CDR3 length: 14 amino acids. CDR1 and CDR2 from the germline V gene are LGHNT and FRNRAP. The variable domain in full, with the rest retrieved from reference TRBV12-5 and TRBJ2-1, is DARVTQTPRHKVTEMGQEVTMRCQPILGHNTVFWYRQTMMQGLELLAYFRNRAPLDDSGMPKDRFSAEMPDATLATLKIQPSEPRDSAVYFCASGFQALYNEQFFGPGTRLTVL.

The chain combines TRBV3-1 with TRBJ1-1, with unresolved D. The CDR3 runs to 12 residues. Between the trimmed V and J ends, which lost 4 bases and 5 bases, there was a span of 8 bases. The germline V gene encodes CDR1 LGHDT and CDR2 YNNKEL (reference sequence). CDR3 sequence: CASSRLKTEAFF. As DNA, the CDR3 is TGTGCCAGCAGCCGCCTAAAGACTGAAGCTTTCTTT.

The CDR3 here is CASSFVGDPFGGGYGYTF. The DNA for the CDR3 is TGTGCCAGCAGCTTCGTTGGGGATCCCTTTGGTGGTGGCTATGGCTACACCTTC. V usage is TRBV13 and J usage is TRBJ1-2; D uncertain. The ends were cut back, 3 bases at V and 4 bases at J, with 24 bases in the middle. The CDR3 covers 18 residues. Germline V gene lookup returns CDR1 PRHDT and CDR2 FYEKMQ (reference sequence).